The subject of this entry is one T cell receptor (beta chain). This clonotype was recorded a few times. Its antigen target is currently unknown. Base quality data are lacking; no much larger clone is found one base away. Total RNA was extracted from unfractionated whole blood collected in Tempus Blood RNA tubes. Four or five healthy volunteers were used as TCR sequencing controls and were bled at day 0, 2 weeks and 6 weeks. This specimen belongs to a study of human T cells and chemical hapten exposure (dated by TCRdb to the early 2020s). About the full investigation: Libraries were pooled for sequencing, and variation in per-sample TCR yields was attributed mainly to small differences in library volumes within the pool. The study tracked peripheral blood TCR repertoire changes in vivo during primary and secondary sensitization to the hapten diphenylcyclopropenone (DPC) in alopecia patients. For every blood RNA sample, sequencing covered both the TCR alpha and TCR beta chains.

The CDR3 runs 14 residues from the cysteine to the phenylalanine. Left in the record is the CDR3 DNA by itself, 42 bases read in frame from the first base. According to the germline V gene, CDR1 reads SGHRS and CDR2 reads YFSETQ. V and J are truncated by 6 bases and 2 bases respectively, leaving an intervening sequence of 14 bases. Summary of the overall study and its limitations: DPC sensitization did not change how many TCRs were above 1 in 1000 frequency, and no evidence was found of alterations in global repertoire structure. After repeated subsampling, the strength of the expansion versus patch-test correlation and the threshold at which it became significant changed.

Libraries were constructed by 5' RACE. Instrument used: Illumina MiSeq. During library preparation, unique molecular identifiers were attached to individual cDNA molecules so that TCRs could be counted quantitatively and reproducibly. From the authors' description of their analysis: A median of about 87,000 TCRs per sample was observed, with a range of roughly 20,000 to 700,000. V, J and CDR3 annotation of the TCR reads was carried out using the Decombinator software suite. To make PS versus PT1 abundance plots, every sample was subsampled to the same number of TCRs (28,000). Expanded TCRs were defined as absent before sensitization and observed at least eight times at the 2-week time point. TCRdb reprocessed the public reads (quality trimming at Q25 with fastp, clone calling with MiXCR) and kept in-frame beta chains. Entries are consolidated by CDR3 protein sequence, retaining the most common genes and DNA. Here the V and J calls rest on TCRdb's processing, not on the authors' analysis. Counted in this sample were 75,000 or so distinct CDR3 sequences; about 15% of them appeared once. Approximately 6.2% of the sample lies in the top ten.

The chain is assembled from TRBV5-1 and TRBJ2-5; the D region may be TRBD1 or TRBD2, each matching 6 bases equally. This receptor was identified in a female donor in good health. The CDR3 region has the sequence CASMVTGAQETQYF. The DNA sequence is as follows: TGCGCCAGCATGGTTACGGGGGCTCAAGAGACCCAGTACTTC.